Below are 21 T cell receptor beta chains sequenced from a single sample in a study of blood T cell repertoires in COVID-19. Sequencing was performed with immunoSEQ multiplex PCR; in TCRdb, only in-frame clones are kept and a portion is missing. The sample lists about 42,000 clones; under 85% were seen once. Source material: peripheral blood. The receptors were gathered from a human donor in a cohort sampled during active COVID-19.

V and J are TRBV3-1 (or the pseudogene TRBV3-2) and TRBJ2-7; 10 nucleotides match TRBD2. The V gene end was trimmed by 4 bases and the J gene end by 4 bases; junction bases not matched to a gene: 7. The CDR3 totals 15 residues. The V gene's germline CDR1 is LGHDT and CDR2 YNNKEL (reference sequence). DNA of the CDR3: TGTGCCAGCAGCCGGGCCCTAGCGGGGGCTTACGAGCAGTACTTC. Protein: CASSRALAGAYEQYF.

The chain recombines TRBV29-1 with TRBJ1-1; D gene unclear. With 4 bases removed from V and 3 bases from J, the gap between germline ends came to 9 bases. This CDR3 region has 12 residues. CDR1 SQVTM and CDR2 ANQGSEA come from the germline V gene. The CDR3 coding sequence is TGCAGCGTTGGGGAGAGGTACACTGAAGCTTTCTTT. Its protein is CSVGERYTEAFF.

CDR3 residues: CASSWEGVGTGELFF. CDR3 in DNA: TGTGCCAGCAGCTGGGAGGGGGTTGGGACCGGGGAGCTGTTTTTT. The chain recombines TRBV7-3 with TRBJ2-2, with D possibly being TRBD2 (7 bases). CDR1 and CDR2 (germline): SGHTA, FQGTGA. The CDR3 sequence is 15 residues long. Trimming removed 4 bases from V and 5 bases from J, with 14 bases in between.

As concerns this clone: Its ends do not fully match the called genes, so a read error is possible. The genes are TRBV3-1 (or the pseudogene TRBV3-2) and TRBJ2-7; no firm D call. There are 12 residues in the CDR3. Germline V gene data show CDR1 as LGHDT and CDR2 as YNNKEL (reference sequence). Written as DNA, the CDR3 is TGTGCCGGCAGCCAATTGTACTACGAGCAGTACTTC. Translated, it gives CAGSQLYYEQYF.

This rearrangement joins TRBV5-1 to TRBJ2-3; D gene uncertain. CDR3 length: 11 amino acids. The V end was cut by 4 bases, the J end by 10 bases, with 10 bases between. Looked up from germline, CDR1 is SGHRS and CDR2 is YFSETQ. CDR3 coding DNA: TGCGCCAGCAGCACCCAAAAGCCGCAGTATTTT. Its translation is CASSTQKPQYF. Based on the CDR3 plus reference TRBV5-1 and TRBJ2-3, the full variable domain is KAGVTQTPRYLIKTRGQQVTLSCSPISGHRSVSWYQQTPGQGLQFLFEYFSETQRNKGNFPGRFSGRQFSNSRSEMNVSTLELGDSALYLCASSTQKPQYFGPGTRLTVL.

The V gene is TRBV11-2, the J gene TRBJ2-3; 12 bases align to TRBD2. Germline CDR1 SGHAT, CDR2 FQNNGV. The junction had 7 bases not matched to a gene; V was cut back by 2 bases and J by 1 base. The CDR3 runs to 18 residues. The DNA for the CDR3 is TGTGCCAGCAGCTTAATTTCTAGCGGGGGGGCGGGCACAGATACGCAGTATTTT. Amino acid sequence: CASSLISSGGAGTDTQYF.

The genes are TRBV7-9 and TRBJ2-7, with no clear D. Germline CDR1 and CDR2: SEHNR and FQNEAQ (reference sequence). The V end was cut by 5 bases, the J end by 3 bases, with 14 bases between. This CDR3 has 14 residues. As DNA, the CDR3 is TGTGCCAGCAGCCTTACCGTCGGCGGCTACGAGCAGTACTTC. This codes for CASSLTVGGYEQYF.

The CDR3 here is CATSLRTGTTDTQYF. CDR3 bases: TGTGCCACCAGCCTACGGACAGGGACCACAGATACGCAGTATTTT. V is TRBV24-1 and J is TRBJ2-3; TRBD1 matches 8 bases. Germline CDR1 KGHDR, CDR2 SFDVKD. CDR3 length: 15 amino acids. V was clipped by 7 bases and J by 2 bases; unmatched bases: 7.

The rearrangement links TRBV4-1 to TRBJ1-2; 7 bases agree with TRBD1. J lost 3 bases, V lost 3 bases, and 7 bases had no gene match. This CDR3 region has 15 residues. Germline-derived CDR1 and CDR2 are MGHRA and YSYEKL. The CDR3, as DNA: TGCGCCAGCAGCCAGCAGACAGGGACATACTATGGCTACACCTTC. Translating it yields CASSQQTGTYYGYTF.

The chain joins TRBV27 to TRBJ2-7; 8 nucleotides align to TRBD1. Germline V lookup: CDR1 MNHEY, CDR2 SMNVEV (reference sequence). This CDR3 contains 15 residues. V was clipped by 5 bases and J by 3 bases; unmatched bases: 9. CDR3 amino acids: CASSRTGNPLYEQYF. The DNA for the CDR3 is TGTGCCAGCAGTCGGACAGGGAACCCTCTCTACGAGCAGTACTTC.

The rearrangement joins TRBV5-1 to TRBJ2-1, with a weak D call TRBD1 (7 bases). CDR1 SGHRS and CDR2 YFSETQ come from the germline V gene. The CDR3 consists of 13 residues. Trimming pared 2 bases from V and 8 bases from J, leaving 11 bases between. In DNA, the CDR3 is TGCGCCAGCAGCTTCGGAGGGGGCGATGAGCAGTTCTTC. This encodes CASSFGGGDEQFF.

This chain links TRBV7-9 with TRBJ2-3, with 7 bases fitting TRBD1. Losses at the gene ends were 4 bases for V and 2 bases for J; bases not matched to a gene: 12. The CDR3 contains 17 residues. CDR1 and CDR2 from the germline V gene are SEHNR and FQNEAQ (reference sequence). CDR3 residues: CASSSSRQGSFTDTQYF. As DNA, the CDR3 is TGTGCCAGCAGCTCCTCCCGACAGGGATCCTTCACAGATACGCAGTATTTT.

The J gene is TRBJ2-3, the V gene TRBV6-6, with D maybe TRBD2 (5 bases). Trimming pared 5 bases from V and 3 bases from J, leaving 9 bases between. The CDR3 has 13 residues. The V gene's germline CDR1 is MNHNY and CDR2 SVGAGI (reference sequence). The CDR3 protein is CASSREGTDTQYF. In DNA, the CDR3 is TGTGCCAGCAGTCGAGAGGGAACAGATACGCAGTATTTT.

The CDR3 spells CASSGSGAGKNIQYF. CDR3 bases: TGTGCCAGCAGTGGCAGCGGGGCGGGCAAAAACATTCAGTACTTC. This rearrangement joins TRBV28 to TRBJ2-4, with 7 bases matching TRBD2. This CDR3 spans 15 amino acids. After removal of 5 bases from V and 3 bases from J, the junction contained 7 bases not matched to a gene. Germline CDR1 MDHEN, CDR2 SYDVKM.

V is TRBV5-1 and J is TRBJ2-1; tentatively, D is TRBD1 (7 bases). The CDR3 covers 13 residues. Germline values: CDR1 SGHRS, CDR2 YFSETQ. V lost 1 base and J 9 bases, leaving 11 bases between the germline ends. CDR3 residues: CASSLTQGGEQFF. CDR3 nucleotide sequence: TGCGCCAGCAGCTTGACCCAGGGGGGTGAGCAGTTCTTC.

The rearrangement uses TRBV7-2 and TRBJ2-2; no clear D. Between the trimmed V and J ends, which lost 5 bases and 1 base, there was a span of 5 bases. Germline values: CDR1 SGHTA, CDR2 FQGNSA. The CDR3 runs 13 residues. This chain's CDR3 is CASSLLNTGELFF. The DNA of the CDR3 is TGTGCCAGCAGCCTCTTGAACACCGGGGAGCTGTTTTTT.

This chain uses TRBV6-2 or TRBV6-3 with TRBJ1-2; D perhaps matches TRBD1 (6 bases). Trimming took 5 bases from V and 2 from J, leaving 12 bases between them. The CDR3 spans 14 residues. Germline V lookup: CDR1 MNHEY, CDR2 SVGEGT. CDR3 loop: CASSLRGSNYGYTF. As DNA, the CDR3 is TGTGCCAGCAGTCTCAGGGGCTCCAACTATGGCTACACCTTC.

The V call is TRBV6-6, the J call TRBJ2-2; the D is unclear. CDR3 size: 12 residues. CDR1 MNHNY and CDR2 SVGAGI come from the germline V gene (reference sequence). Trimming took off 1 base at V and 13 bases at J, with 10 bases between the two ends. The CDR3 sequence: CASSYLGRWLFF. As DNA, the CDR3 is TGTGCCAGCAGTTACTTGGGCAGATGGCTGTTTTTT.

V gene TRBV4-3 combines with J gene TRBJ1-1, with 7 bases fitting TRBD1. V lost 2 bases, J lost 2 bases, and 8 bases stayed unmatched. Germline CDR1 LGHNA, CDR2 YSLEER. This CDR3 is built from 16 residues. In DNA form, the CDR3 reads TGCGCCAGCAGCCAACTTACTGACAGGGATAACACTGAAGCTTTCTTT. Its protein product is CASSQLTDRDNTEAFF.

The chain couples TRBV27 to TRBJ1-6; D is undetermined. Germline V lookup: CDR1 MNHEY, CDR2 SMNVEV (reference sequence). CDR3 length equals 15 residues. Between the trimmed V and J ends, which lost 6 bases and 14 bases, there was a span of 23 bases. The CDR3 region is CASSPLPGSGGSLHF. The CDR3 nucleotides are TGTGCCAGCAGCCCTCTCCCGGGATCGGGCGGATCCCTCCACTTT.

The J gene is TRBJ2-7, the V gene TRBV12-3 or TRBV12-4; D unclear. V lost 5 bases, J lost 0 bases, and 5 bases lay in between. The CDR3 is 12 residues long. Here the CDR3 reads CASSTSSYEQYF. The CDR3 coding sequence is TGTGCCAGCAGTACGAGCTCCTACGAGCAGTACTTC.